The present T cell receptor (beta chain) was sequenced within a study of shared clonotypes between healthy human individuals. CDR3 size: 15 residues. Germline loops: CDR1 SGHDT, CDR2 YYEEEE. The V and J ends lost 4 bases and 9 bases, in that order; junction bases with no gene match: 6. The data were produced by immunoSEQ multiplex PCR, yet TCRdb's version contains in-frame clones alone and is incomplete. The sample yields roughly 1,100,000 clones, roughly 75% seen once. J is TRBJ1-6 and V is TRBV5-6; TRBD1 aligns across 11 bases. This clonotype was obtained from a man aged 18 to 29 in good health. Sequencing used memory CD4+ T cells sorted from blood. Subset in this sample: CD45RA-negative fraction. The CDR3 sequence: CASSRGQGVGSPLHF. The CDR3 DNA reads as TGTGCCAGCAGCAGGGGACAGGGGGTCGGTTCACCCCTCCACTTT.